This T cell receptor (beta chain) was identified in a study of cytomegalovirus exposure and HLA in healthy donors. Per the germline V gene, CDR1 is MNHNS and CDR2 is SASEGT. This CDR3 has 14 residues. V gave up 2 bases and J gave up 9 bases; unmatched junction bases: 6. The PCR contained 60 Vbeta and 13 Jbeta primers. Measured with immunoSEQ multiplex PCR; TCRdb has only the in-frame clones, and not every one. The repertoire holds 200,000 to 250,000 clones, with more than 65% as singletons. The rearrangement uses TRBV6-1 and TRBJ2-7; TRBD1 matches at 11 bases. The source is a young man in good health and CMV-seronegative. The sequenced sample was PBMCs. The CDR3 sequence is CASSELGQGAGQYF. The DNA of the CDR3 is TGTGCCAGCAGTGAACTAGGACAGGGGGCGGGGCAGTACTTC.